Presented here are 22 T cell receptor beta chains from one specimen sequenced in a study of T cell responses to AZD1222 COVID-19 vaccine. Produced via immunoSEQ multiplex PCR; TCRdb's table is partial and in-frame only. This sample has roughly 97,000 clones, with about 93% found just once. Sequenced here: peripheral blood, sampled on day 0 of AZD1222 vaccination. These TCRs come from an adult in good health.

This chain connects TRBV18 to TRBJ1-2; D call uncertain. Germline CDR1 and CDR2: KGHSH and LQKENI. There are 14 residues in the CDR3. Trimming took off 6 bases at V and 4 bases at J, with 15 bases between the two ends. As DNA, the CDR3 is TGTGCCAGCTCCCCTTCCGACGGATTCTATGGCTACACCTTC. This encodes CASSPSDGFYGYTF.

The chain has TRBV7-3 and TRBJ2-6; no clear D gene. Germline loops: CDR1 SGHTA, CDR2 FQGTGA. Trimming removed 4 bases at V and 2 bases at J, with 3 bases between. The CDR3 loop spans 13 amino acids. For the CDR3, the DNA is TGTGCCAGCAGCTCCCCTGGGGCCAACGTCCTGACTTTC. This gives the protein CASSSPGANVLTF.

The chain has TRBV11-2 and TRBJ1-2; D remains ambiguous. V lost 5 bases to trimming and J lost 6 bases, with 10 bases between them. CDR1 SGHAT and CDR2 FQNNGV come from the germline V gene. The CDR3 has 12 residues. DNA for the CDR3: TGTGCCAGCAGCCCCCTCCCCCATGGCTACACCTTC. Translated: CASSPLPHGYTF.

V and J are TRBV7-9 and TRBJ2-3, with D perhaps given as TRBD1 or TRBD2 (5 bases each). CDR1 is SEHNR and CDR2 is FQNEAQ in the germline V gene (reference sequence). V was cut by 9 bases and J by 3 bases, with 10 bases left in between. This CDR3 has 12 amino acids. The CDR3 region has the DNA TGTGCCAGTGGGACGGAGACAGATACGCAGTATTTT. It yields the protein CASGTETDTQYF.

This clone showed up just once. The rearrangement links TRBV24-1 to TRBJ2-7, with a tentative D call TRBD2 (6 bases). Trimming cost V 9 bases and J 3 bases, with 11 bases left between them. The length of the CDR3 is 12 residues. Germline CDR1 and CDR2: KGHDR and SFDVKD. In DNA form, the CDR3 reads TGTGCCACCGGAGGGAAGTTCTACGAGCAGTACTTC. Translating gives CATGGKFYEQYF.

The V call is TRBV7-2, the J call TRBJ1-2, with D perhaps TRBD1 (5 bases). This CDR3 is 13 amino acids long. Trimming took off 4 bases at V and 7 bases at J, with 13 bases between the two ends. CDR1 is SGHTA, CDR2 FQGNSA, per germline. CDR3 coding DNA: TGTGCCAGCAGCTCGTTGGTAGGGACTGGCTACACCTTC. This translates into CASSSLVGTGYTF. Together with reference TRBV7-2 and TRBJ1-2, the CDR3 gives the full variable domain: GAGVSQSPSNKVTEKGKDVELRCDPISGHTALYWYRQSLGQGLEFLIYFQGNSAPDKSGLPSDRFSAERTGGSVSTLTIQRTQQEDSAVYLCASSSLVGTGYTFGSGTRLTVV.

This chain uses TRBV2 with TRBJ1-1; D is uncertain. The CDR3 covers 14 residues. The V gene lost 6 bases and the J gene lost 4 bases, with 15 bases spanning the gap. Germline values: CDR1 SNHLY, CDR2 FYNNEI. The CDR3 sequence: CASSESESLTEAFF. As DNA, the CDR3 is TGTGCCAGCAGCGAGTCAGAGTCGCTCACTGAAGCTTTCTTT.

The sample holds a few counts of this clone. This chain joins TRBV24-1 and TRBJ2-7, with D tentatively TRBD1 or TRBD2 (5 bases each). The CDR3 is 14 amino acids. Trimming cost V 3 bases and J 6 bases, with 14 bases left between them. From germline, CDR1 is KGHDR and CDR2 SFDVKD. For the CDR3, the DNA is TGTGCCACCAGTGATACGGGGACGGGTGGCGAGCAGTACTTC. This encodes CATSDTGTGGEQYF.

The rearrangement uses TRBV5-1 and TRBJ2-5; 7 bases fit TRBD1. J was trimmed by 1 base and V by 4 bases; bases with no gene match: 4. The CDR3 runs 14 residues. Germline V lookup: CDR1 SGHRS, CDR2 YFSETQ. The CDR3 sequence: CASSPGTAQETQYF. The CDR3 nucleotides read TGCGCCAGCAGCCCTGGGACAGCCCAAGAGACCCAGTACTTC.

V is TRBV11-2 and J is TRBJ1-2, with a weak D call TRBD1 (6 bases). CDR3 size: 15 residues. V was pared by 4 bases and J by 10 bases, with 22 bases between. Germline-derived CDR1 and CDR2 are SGHAT and FQNNGV. CDR3 residues: CASSSHRAPAVFYTF. The CDR3, as DNA: TGTGCCAGCAGCTCCCACAGGGCCCCGGCGGTTTTCTACACCTTC.

CDR3 residues: CASSEINYGYTF. The CDR3 DNA follows: TGTGCCAGCAGCGAGATTAACTATGGCTACACCTTC. The genes are TRBV2 and TRBJ1-2; D is unresolved. This CDR3 comprises 12 residues. Germline CDR1 and CDR2: SNHLY and FYNNEI. Trimming shortened V by 6 bases and J by 1 base, and 6 bases separated the two germline ends.

The V call is TRBV27, the J call TRBJ2-2; D not certain. V was trimmed by 3 bases and J by 6 bases, leaving 14 bases between them. This CDR3 is built from 15 residues. Germline V gene data show CDR1 as MNHEY and CDR2 as SMNVEV (reference sequence). This CDR3 is CASSLGSPAPGELFF. CDR3 nucleotides: TGTGCCAGCAGTTTGGGTAGCCCCGCCCCCGGGGAGCTGTTTTTT.

The chain's CDR3 is CSVGGDRHYEQYF. CDR3 bases: TGCAGCGTTGGAGGGGACAGACACTACGAGCAGTACTTC. The V gene is TRBV29-1, the J gene TRBJ2-7; 7 bases are a match to TRBD1. V shed 4 bases and J 3 bases; nucleotides not matched to a gene: 6. The CDR3 contains 13 residues. Germline CDR1 reads SQVTM; CDR2 reads ANQGSEA.

J is TRBJ2-3 and V is TRBV3-1 (or the pseudogene TRBV3-2); TRBD2 is a possible D gene (6 bases). CDR1 is LGHDT, CDR2 YNNKEL, per germline (reference sequence). This CDR3 is built from 16 residues. Trimming pared 2 bases from V and 3 bases from J, leaving 15 bases between. The CDR3 region has the DNA TGTGCCAGCAGCCAACGAGGCGGGGTACCAACAGATACGCAGTATTTT. Amino acids: CASSQRGGVPTDTQYF.

This clone was detected only once. This chain connects TRBV5-4 to TRBJ2-3; the D is unclear. Germline CDR1 reads SGHNT; CDR2 reads YYREEE (reference sequence). The CDR3 has 13 amino acids. V was cut by 1 base and J by 0 bases, with 3 bases left in between. CDR3 amino acids: CASSLSSTDTQYF. The CDR3 nucleotides read TGTGCCAGCAGCTTGTCTAGCACAGATACGCAGTATTTT.

The chain uses TRBV6-2 or TRBV6-3 and TRBJ2-5; D uncertain. Germline lookup yields CDR1 MNHEY and CDR2 SVGEGT. Trimming removed 6 bases at V and 7 bases at J, with 9 bases between. This CDR3 has 11 amino acids. The CDR3 sequence is CASSSGPTQYF. As DNA, the CDR3 is TGTGCCAGCAGCTCCGGGCCGACCCAGTACTTC.

The gene calls are TRBV15 and TRBJ1-2; a possible D gene is TRBD1 (6 bases). The germline V gene encodes CDR1 LNHNV and CDR2 YYDKDF (reference sequence). The ends were cut back, 0 bases at V and 4 bases at J, with 12 bases in the middle. The CDR3 sequence is 15 residues long. CDR3 DNA: TGTGCCACCAGCAGAGAGACAGGAAGGGGCTATGGCTACACCTTC. This translates into CATSRETGRGYGYTF.

The chain has TRBV7-2 and TRBJ1-4, with D hard to call. CDR1 is SGHTA and CDR2 is FQGNSA in the germline V gene. V was trimmed by 1 base and J by 12 bases, leaving 12 bases between them. CDR3 length: 13 amino acids. CDR3 sequence reads: CASSLDSSMELFF. CDR3 nucleotides: TGTGCCAGCAGCTTAGATTCATCAATGGAACTGTTTTTT.

The chain carries TRBV2 and TRBJ2-3; weak D call: TRBD1 (6 bases). The CDR3 has 13 amino acids. Germline V gene lookup returns CDR1 SNHLY and CDR2 FYNNEI. V lost 2 bases, J lost 3 bases, and 6 bases lay in between. The chain's CDR3 is CASSEQGTDTQYF. The CDR3 nucleotides are TGTGCCAGCAGTGAACAGGGGACAGATACGCAGTATTTT.

This chain uses TRBV2 with TRBJ1-1, with D possibly TRBD1 on 6 matching bases. The CDR3 consists of 12 residues. Germline loops: CDR1 SNHLY, CDR2 FYNNEI. Trimming removed 4 bases at V and 10 bases at J, with 13 bases between. The CDR3 loop is CASSANRDGAFF. The DNA for the CDR3 is TGTGCCAGCAGTGCCAACAGGGACGGAGCTTTCTTT.

This chain uses TRBV5-1 with TRBJ1-1; TRBD1 aligns across 7 bases. This CDR3 is 13 amino acids long. From germline, CDR1 is SGHRS and CDR2 YFSETQ. Trimming removed 6 bases from V and 1 base from J; junction bases left unmatched: 3. CDR3 region: CASKGQPNTEAFF. Here the CDR3 DNA reads TGCGCCAGCAAGGGACAGCCGAACACTGAAGCTTTCTTT.

V and J are TRBV12-3 or TRBV12-4 and TRBJ1-5; D remains unclear. The CDR3 consists of 13 residues. Trimming stripped 6 bases from V and 6 bases from J, with 12 bases between. For the CDR3, the DNA is TGTGCCAGCAGCTTGGTGGAGGGTCAGCCCCAGCATTTT. Translation gives CASSLVEGQPQHF.